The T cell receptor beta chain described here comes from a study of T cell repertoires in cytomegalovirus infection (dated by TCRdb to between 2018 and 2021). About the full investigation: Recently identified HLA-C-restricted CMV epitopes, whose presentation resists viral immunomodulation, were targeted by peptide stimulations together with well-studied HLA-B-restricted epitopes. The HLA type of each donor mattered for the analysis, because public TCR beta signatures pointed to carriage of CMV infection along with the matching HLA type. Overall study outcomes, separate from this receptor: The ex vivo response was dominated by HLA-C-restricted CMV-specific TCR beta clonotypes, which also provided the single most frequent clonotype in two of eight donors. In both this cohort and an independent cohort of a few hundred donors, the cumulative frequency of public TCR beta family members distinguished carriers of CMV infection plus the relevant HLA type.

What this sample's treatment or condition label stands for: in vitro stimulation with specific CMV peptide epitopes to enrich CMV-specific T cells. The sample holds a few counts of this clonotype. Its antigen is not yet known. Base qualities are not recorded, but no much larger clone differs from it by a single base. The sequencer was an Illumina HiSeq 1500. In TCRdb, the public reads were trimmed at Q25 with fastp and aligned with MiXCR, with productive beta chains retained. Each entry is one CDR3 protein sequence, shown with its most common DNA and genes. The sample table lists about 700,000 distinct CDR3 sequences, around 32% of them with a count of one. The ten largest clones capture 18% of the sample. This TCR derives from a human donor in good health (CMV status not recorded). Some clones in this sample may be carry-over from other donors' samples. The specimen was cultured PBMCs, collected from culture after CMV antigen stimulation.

CDR3 reads: CASSPGGGAYNEQFF. Here is the DNA: TGTGCCAGCAGCCCCGGCGGGGGCGCCTACAATGAGCAGTTCTTC. Recombination linked TRBV7-8 to TRBJ2-1; perhaps TRBD2 is the D gene, with 7 bases matching. Including cysteine and phenylalanine, the CDR3 has 15 amino acids. The DNA shown is the 45-base CDR3, in frame from base 1. Trimming costs V 5 bases and J 2 bases, and their ends lie 13 bases apart. For CDR1 and CDR2, the germline V gene lists SGHVS and FQNEAQ.